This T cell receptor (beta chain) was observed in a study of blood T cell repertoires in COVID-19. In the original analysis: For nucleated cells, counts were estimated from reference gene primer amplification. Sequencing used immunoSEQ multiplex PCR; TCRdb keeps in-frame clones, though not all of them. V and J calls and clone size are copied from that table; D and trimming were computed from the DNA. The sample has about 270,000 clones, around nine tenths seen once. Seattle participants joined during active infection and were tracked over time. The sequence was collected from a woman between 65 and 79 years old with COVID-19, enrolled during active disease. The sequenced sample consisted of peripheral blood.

CDR3 nucleotides: TGCGCCAGCAGCTTGGAGGGCAGGGCCGAATCGTACATCCTTAACACTGAAGCTTTCTTT. Translated: CASSLEGRAESYILNTEAFF. The gene calls are TRBV5-1 and TRBJ1-1, with D possibly being TRBD1 (5 bases). V was cut by 0 bases and J by 2 bases, with 26 bases left in between. CDR1 is SGHRS and CDR2 is YFSETQ in the germline V gene. CDR3 size: 20 residues.